This TCR beta chain was recovered during a study of cytomegalovirus exposure and HLA in healthy donors. Germline CDR1 is MNHEY and CDR2 is SVGAGI. The V end lost 4 bases, the J end lost 0 bases, and 13 bases lay between the germline ends. CDR3 length equals 15 residues. About this clone itself: Its target is not known.

Regarding the study as a whole: Whilst most TCR sequences proved rare, a subset of public TCRs occurred across many donors. Excluded: some indistinguishable V segments such as TRBV6-2 and TRBV6-3. In vitro confirmation showed three CMV-associated chains to be CMV antigen specific. TCR beta chains numbering more than 150 were designated cytomegalovirus-associated.

This PCR relied on a set of 60 Vbeta primers and 13 Jbeta primers. The table came from immunoSEQ multiplex PCR; TCRdb's copy has only in-frame clones and leaves some out. The table shows more than 85,000 clones, with 70% to 90% occurring only once. Sample: PBMCs. The rearrangement links TRBV6-5 to TRBJ2-7; possible D gene TRBD1, 5 bases. The receptor was isolated from a man aged 35-49 years in good health and CMV-seronegative. CDR3 residues: CASSFRDSASYEQYF. Written as DNA, the CDR3 is TGTGCCAGCAGTTTCAGAGACAGCGCCTCCTACGAGCAGTACTTC.